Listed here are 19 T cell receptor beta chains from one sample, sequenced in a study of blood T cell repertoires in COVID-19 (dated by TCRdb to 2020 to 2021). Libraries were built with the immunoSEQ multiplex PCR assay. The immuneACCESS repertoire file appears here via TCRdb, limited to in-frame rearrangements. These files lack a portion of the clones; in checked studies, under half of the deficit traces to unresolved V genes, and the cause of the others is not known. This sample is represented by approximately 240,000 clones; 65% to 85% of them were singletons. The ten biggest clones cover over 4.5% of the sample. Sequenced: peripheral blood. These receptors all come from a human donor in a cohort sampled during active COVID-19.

The CDR3 nucleotides read TGTGCCAGCAGTTTCGAGGGTCTCACAGATACGCAGTATTTT. It is translated as CASSFEGLTDTQYF. This rearrangement joins TRBV28 to TRBJ2-3, with a tentative D call TRBD2 (5 bases). V lost 3 bases, J lost 2 bases, and 9 bases lay in between. The CDR3 sequence is 14 residues long. Germline V gives CDR1 MDHEN, CDR2 SYDVKM.

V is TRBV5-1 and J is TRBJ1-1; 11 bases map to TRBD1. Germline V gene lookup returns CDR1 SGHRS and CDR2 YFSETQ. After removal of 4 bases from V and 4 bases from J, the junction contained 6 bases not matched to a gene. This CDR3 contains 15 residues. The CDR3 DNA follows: TGCGCCAGCAGCCCAGGGGACAGGGGGAGCACTGAAGCTTTCTTT. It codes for CASSPGDRGSTEAFF.

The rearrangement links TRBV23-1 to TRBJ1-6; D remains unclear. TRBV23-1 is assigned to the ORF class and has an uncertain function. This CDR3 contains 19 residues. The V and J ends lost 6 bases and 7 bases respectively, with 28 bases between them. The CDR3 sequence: CASSPPQLASILSNSPLHF. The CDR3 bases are TGCGCCAGCAGCCCCCCCCAATTGGCCAGTATCCTTTCCAATTCACCCCTCCACTTT.

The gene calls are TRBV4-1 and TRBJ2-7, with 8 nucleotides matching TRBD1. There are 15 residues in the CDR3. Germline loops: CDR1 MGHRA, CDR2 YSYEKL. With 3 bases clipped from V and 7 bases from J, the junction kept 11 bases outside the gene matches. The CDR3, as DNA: TGCGCCAGCAGCCAGTCCCAGGGGGCGGAATGGGAGCAGTACTTC. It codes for CASSQSQGAEWEQYF.

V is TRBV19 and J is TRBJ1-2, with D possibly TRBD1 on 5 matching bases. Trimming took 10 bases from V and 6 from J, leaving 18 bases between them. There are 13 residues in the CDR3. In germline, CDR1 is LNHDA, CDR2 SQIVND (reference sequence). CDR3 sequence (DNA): TGTGCCACCCTAGACAGATACTTTAATGGCTACACCTTC. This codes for CATLDRYFNGYTF. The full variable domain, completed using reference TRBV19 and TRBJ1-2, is DGGITQSPKYLFRKEGQNVTLSCEQNLNHDAMYWYRQDPGQGLRLIYYSQIVNDFQKGDIAEGYSVSREKKESFPLTVTSAQKNPTAFYLCATLDRYFNGYTFGSGTRLTVV.

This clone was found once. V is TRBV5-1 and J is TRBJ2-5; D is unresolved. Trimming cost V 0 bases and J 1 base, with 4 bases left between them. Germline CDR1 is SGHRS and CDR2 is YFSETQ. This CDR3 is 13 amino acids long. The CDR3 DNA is TGCGCCAGCAGCTTGGACACCCAAGAGACCCAGTACTTC. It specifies CASSLDTQETQYF.

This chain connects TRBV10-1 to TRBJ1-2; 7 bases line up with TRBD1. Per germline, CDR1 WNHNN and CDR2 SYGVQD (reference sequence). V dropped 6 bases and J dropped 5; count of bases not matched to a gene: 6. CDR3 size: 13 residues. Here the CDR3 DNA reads TGCGCCAGCAGGCCCGGGACAGATTATGGCTACACCTTC. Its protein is CASRPGTDYGYTF.

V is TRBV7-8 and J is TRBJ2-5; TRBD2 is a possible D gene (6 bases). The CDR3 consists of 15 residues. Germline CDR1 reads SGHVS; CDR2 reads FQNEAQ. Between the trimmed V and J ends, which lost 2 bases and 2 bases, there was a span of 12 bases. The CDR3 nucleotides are TGTGCCAGCAGCTTACTTAGCGGACCGCAAGAGACCCAGTACTTC. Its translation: CASSLLSGPQETQYF.

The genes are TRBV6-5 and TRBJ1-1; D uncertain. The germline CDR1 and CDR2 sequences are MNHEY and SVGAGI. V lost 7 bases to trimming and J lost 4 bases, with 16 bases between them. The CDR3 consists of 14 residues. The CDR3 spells CASTLKARSTEAFF. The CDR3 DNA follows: TGTGCCAGCACCCTTAAGGCGAGGAGCACTGAAGCTTTCTTT.

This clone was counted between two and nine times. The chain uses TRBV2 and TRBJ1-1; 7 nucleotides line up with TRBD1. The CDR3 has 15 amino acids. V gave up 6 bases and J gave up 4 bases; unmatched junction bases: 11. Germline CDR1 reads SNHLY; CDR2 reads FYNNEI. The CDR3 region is CASSDWDRSGTEAFF. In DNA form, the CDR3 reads TGTGCCAGCAGCGACTGGGACAGATCGGGCACTGAAGCTTTCTTT. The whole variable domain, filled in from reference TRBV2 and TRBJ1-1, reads EPEVTQTPSHQVTQMGQEVILRCVPISNHLYFYWYRQILGQKVEFLVSFYNNEISEKSEIFDDQFSVERPDGSNFTLKIRSTKLEDSAMYFCASSDWDRSGTEAFFGQGTRLTVV.

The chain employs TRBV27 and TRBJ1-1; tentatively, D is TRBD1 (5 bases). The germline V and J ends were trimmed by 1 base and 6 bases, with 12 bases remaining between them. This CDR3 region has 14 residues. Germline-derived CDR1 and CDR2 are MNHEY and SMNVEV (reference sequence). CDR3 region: CASSLYSGNPEAFF. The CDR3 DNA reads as TGTGCCAGCAGTTTATACTCAGGGAATCCTGAAGCTTTCTTT.

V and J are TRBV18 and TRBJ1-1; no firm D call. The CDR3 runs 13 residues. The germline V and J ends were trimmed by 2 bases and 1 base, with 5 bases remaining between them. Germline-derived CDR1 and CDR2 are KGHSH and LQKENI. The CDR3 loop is CASSPLANTEAFF. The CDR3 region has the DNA TGTGCCAGCTCACCATTGGCGAACACTGAAGCTTTCTTT.

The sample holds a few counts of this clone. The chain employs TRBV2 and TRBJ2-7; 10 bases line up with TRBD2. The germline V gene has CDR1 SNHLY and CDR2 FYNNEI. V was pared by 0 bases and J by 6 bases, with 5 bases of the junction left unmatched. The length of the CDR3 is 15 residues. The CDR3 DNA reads TGTGCCAGCAGTGAAGCGAGGAGCGGGAGGGGCGAGCAGTACTTC. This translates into CASSEARSGRGEQYF.

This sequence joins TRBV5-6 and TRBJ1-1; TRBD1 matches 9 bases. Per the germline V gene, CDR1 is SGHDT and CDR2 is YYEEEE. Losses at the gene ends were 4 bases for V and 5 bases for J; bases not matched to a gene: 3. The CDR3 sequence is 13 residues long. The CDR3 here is CASSIDRGTEAFF. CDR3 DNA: TGTGCCAGCAGCATTGACAGGGGGACTGAAGCTTTCTTT.

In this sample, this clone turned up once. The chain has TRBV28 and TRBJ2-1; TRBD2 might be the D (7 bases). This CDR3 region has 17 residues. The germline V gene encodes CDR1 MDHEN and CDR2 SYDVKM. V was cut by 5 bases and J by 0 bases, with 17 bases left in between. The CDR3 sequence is CASSLIGGGSSYNEQFF. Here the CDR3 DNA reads TGTGCCAGCAGTCTCATTGGCGGGGGCAGCTCCTACAATGAGCAGTTCTTC.

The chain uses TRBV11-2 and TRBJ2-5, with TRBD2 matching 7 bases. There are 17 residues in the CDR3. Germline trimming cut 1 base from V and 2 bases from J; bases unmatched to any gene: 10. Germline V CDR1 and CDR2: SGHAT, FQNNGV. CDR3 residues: CASSLVGRASGQETQYF. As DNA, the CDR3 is TGTGCCAGCAGCTTAGTAGGCAGGGCTAGCGGACAAGAGACCCAGTACTTC.

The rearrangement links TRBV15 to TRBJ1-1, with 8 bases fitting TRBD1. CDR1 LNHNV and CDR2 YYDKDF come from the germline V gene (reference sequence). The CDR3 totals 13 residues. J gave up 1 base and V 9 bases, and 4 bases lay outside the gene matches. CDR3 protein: CATRTGRNTEAFF. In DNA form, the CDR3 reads TGTGCCACACGGACAGGGAGGAACACTGAAGCTTTCTTT.

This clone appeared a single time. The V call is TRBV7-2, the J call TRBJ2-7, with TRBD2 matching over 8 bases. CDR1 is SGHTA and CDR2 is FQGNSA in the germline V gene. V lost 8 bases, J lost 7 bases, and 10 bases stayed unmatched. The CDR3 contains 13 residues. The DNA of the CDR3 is TGTGCCAGCTCTCGGGGGGGCAATCTAGAGCAGTACTTC. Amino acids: CASSRGGNLEQYF. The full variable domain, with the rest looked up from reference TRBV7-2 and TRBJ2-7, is GAGVSQSPSNKVTEKGKDVELRCDPISGHTALYWYRQSLGQGLEFLIYFQGNSAPDKSGLPSDRFSAERTGGSVSTLTIQRTQQEDSAVYLCASSRGGNLEQYFGPGTRLTVT.

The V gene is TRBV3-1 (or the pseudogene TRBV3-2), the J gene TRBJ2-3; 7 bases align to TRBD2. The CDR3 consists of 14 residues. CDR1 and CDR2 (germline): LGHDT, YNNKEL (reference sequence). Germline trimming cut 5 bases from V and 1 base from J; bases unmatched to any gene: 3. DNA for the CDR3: TGTGCCAGCAGCTCTCGGGGGGGCACAGATACGCAGTATTTT. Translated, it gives CASSSRGGTDTQYF.